This T cell receptor (beta chain) was profiled in a study of PD-L1 blockade in urothelial cancer. Overall study: It was at 3 weeks (second dose) and 6 weeks after treatment start that blood was analyzed. Median blood clonality was about 0.081, with some 89,000 unique TCRs.

As to this clone: No antigen is known for it.

As for time point: pretreatment peripheral blood. Anywhere from 1 to 8 samples came from each patient, spanning pretreatment and on-treatment. Study outcomes and limitations: Stronger expansion of tumor-associated clones in blood at 3 weeks distinguished durable-benefit patients.

The germline V gene has CDR1 SGHAT and CDR2 FQDESV (reference sequence). Trimming pared 0 bases from V and 11 bases from J, leaving 11 bases between. This CDR3 spans 14 amino acids. Repertoires were generated with immunoSEQ multiplex PCR, while TCRdb's copy carries only in-frame clones and drops some. Of tens of thousands of clones detected, 90% appear once; the ten largest clones hold around 1.5%. This clonotype was obtained from a man aged 55-75 years with urothelial cancer. V gene TRBV11-1 combines with J gene TRBJ1-6; no clear D. Material: PBMCs, obtained around atezolizumab (anti-PD-L1) treatment. CDR3 loop: CASSLALRGTPLHF. The CDR3 region has the DNA TGTGCCAGCAGCTTAGCCCTCCGGGGAACACCCCTCCACTTT.